The entry below describes one T cell receptor beta chain. Germline lookup yields CDR1 LGHNA and CDR2 YSLEER. The CDR3 consists of 17 residues. V lost 0 bases and J 4 bases, leaving 18 bases between the germline ends. The data belong to a study of blood T cell repertoires in COVID-19. Whole-study context: From the United States, Italy and Spain came samples of acute and convalescent COVID-19. In each case, the material was cDNA or gDNA derived from T cells, B-cell-depleted T cells, or PBMCs.

How the authors handled the data: Reference gene primer amplification in the assay estimated nucleated cell counts. Some clones are missing from TCRdb's copy, which holds only in-frame ones; the method was immunoSEQ multiplex PCR. V and J calls and clone size are copied from that table; D and trimming were computed from the DNA. The sample yields about 190,000 clones, around 91% seen once. The V and J genes are TRBV4-3 and TRBJ1-1; possible D gene TRBD1, 5 bases. The sequenced sample was peripheral blood. This clonotype originated in a man aged 50-59 years with acute or convalescent COVID-19. The CDR3 protein is CASSQEYTGPRGTEAFF. CDR3 sequence (DNA): TGCGCCAGCAGCCAAGAATACACAGGACCAAGGGGCACTGAAGCTTTCTTT.